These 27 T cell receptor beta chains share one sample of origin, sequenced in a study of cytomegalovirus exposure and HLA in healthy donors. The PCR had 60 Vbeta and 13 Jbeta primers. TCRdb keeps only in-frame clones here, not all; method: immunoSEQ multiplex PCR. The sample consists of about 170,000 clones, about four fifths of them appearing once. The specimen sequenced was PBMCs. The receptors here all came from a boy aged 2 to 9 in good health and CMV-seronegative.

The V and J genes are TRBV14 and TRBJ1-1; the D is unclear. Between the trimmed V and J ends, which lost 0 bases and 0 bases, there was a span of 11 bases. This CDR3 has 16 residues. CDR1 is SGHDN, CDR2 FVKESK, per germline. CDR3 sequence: CASSQDPEGLNTEAFF. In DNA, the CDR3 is TGTGCCAGCAGCCAAGATCCCGAGGGTTTGAACACTGAAGCTTTCTTT. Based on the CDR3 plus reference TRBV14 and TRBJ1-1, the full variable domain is EAGVTQFPSHSVIEKGQTVTLRCDPISGHDNLYWYRRVMGKEIKFLLHFVKESKQDESGMPNNRFLAERTGGTYSTLKVQPAELEDSGVYFCASSQDPEGLNTEAFFGQGTRLTVV.

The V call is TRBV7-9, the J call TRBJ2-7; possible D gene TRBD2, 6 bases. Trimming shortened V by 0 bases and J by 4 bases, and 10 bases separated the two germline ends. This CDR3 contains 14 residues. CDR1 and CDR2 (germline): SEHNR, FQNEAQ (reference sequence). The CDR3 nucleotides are TGTGCCAGCAGCTTAGCGAATGGGGGGTACGAGCAGTACTTC. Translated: CASSLANGGYEQYF.

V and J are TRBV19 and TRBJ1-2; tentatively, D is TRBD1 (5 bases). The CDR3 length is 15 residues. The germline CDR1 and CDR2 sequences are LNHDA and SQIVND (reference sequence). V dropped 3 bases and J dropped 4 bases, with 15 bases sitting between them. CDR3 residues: CASSIGREVPYGYTF. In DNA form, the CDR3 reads TGTGCCAGTAGTATCGGCAGGGAGGTACCCTATGGCTACACCTTC.

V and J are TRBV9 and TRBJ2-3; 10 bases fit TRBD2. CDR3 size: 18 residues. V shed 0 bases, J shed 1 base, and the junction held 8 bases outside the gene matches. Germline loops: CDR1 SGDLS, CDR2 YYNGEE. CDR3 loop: CASSVATRGTSGTDTQYF. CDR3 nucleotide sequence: TGTGCCAGCAGCGTAGCTACTAGGGGGACTAGCGGCACAGATACGCAGTATTTT.

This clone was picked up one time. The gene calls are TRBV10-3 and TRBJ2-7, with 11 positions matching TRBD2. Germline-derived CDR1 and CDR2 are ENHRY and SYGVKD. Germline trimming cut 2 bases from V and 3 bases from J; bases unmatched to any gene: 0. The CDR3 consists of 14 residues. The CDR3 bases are TGTGCCATCAGTGAGGGGACTAGCGGCTACGAGCAGTACTTC. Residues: CAISEGTSGYEQYF.

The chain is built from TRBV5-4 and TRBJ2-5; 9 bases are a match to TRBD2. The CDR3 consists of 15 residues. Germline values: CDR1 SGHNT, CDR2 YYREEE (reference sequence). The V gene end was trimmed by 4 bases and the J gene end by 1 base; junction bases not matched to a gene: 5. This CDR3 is CASSRSGSGQETQYF. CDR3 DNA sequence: TGTGCCAGCAGCCGTAGCGGGAGCGGCCAAGAGACCCAGTACTTC.

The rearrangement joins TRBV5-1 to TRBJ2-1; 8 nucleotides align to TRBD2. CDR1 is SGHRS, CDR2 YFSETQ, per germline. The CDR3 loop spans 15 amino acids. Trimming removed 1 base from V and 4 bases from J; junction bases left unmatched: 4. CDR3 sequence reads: CASSLSAGGYNEQFF. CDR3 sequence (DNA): TGCGCCAGCAGCTTGAGTGCGGGAGGTTACAATGAGCAGTTCTTC. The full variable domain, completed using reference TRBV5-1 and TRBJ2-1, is KAGVTQTPRYLIKTRGQQVTLSCSPISGHRSVSWYQQTPGQGLQFLFEYFSETQRNKGNFPGRFSGRQFSNSRSEMNVSTLELGDSALYLCASSLSAGGYNEQFFGPGTRLTVL.

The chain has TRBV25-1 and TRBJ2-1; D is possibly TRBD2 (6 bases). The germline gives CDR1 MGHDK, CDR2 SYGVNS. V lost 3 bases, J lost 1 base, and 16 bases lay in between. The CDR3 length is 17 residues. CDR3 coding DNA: TGTGCCAGCAGTGATTGGGGGAATCGGGGGTCCTACAATGAGCAGTTCTTC. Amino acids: CASSDWGNRGSYNEQFF.

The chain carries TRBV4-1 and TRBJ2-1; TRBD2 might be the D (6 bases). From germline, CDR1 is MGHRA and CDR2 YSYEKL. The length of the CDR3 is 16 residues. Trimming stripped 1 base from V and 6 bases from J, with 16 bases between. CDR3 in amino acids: CASSQGLGGGSNEQFF. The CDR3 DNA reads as TGCGCCAGCAGCCAAGGGCTCGGGGGAGGTAGCAATGAGCAGTTCTTC.

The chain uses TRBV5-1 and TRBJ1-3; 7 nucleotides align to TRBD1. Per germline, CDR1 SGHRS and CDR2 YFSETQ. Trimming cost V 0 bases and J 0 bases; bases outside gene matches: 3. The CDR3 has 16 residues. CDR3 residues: CASSLGTGPSGNTIYF. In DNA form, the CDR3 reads TGCGCCAGCAGCTTGGGGACAGGCCCCTCTGGAAACACCATATATTTT.

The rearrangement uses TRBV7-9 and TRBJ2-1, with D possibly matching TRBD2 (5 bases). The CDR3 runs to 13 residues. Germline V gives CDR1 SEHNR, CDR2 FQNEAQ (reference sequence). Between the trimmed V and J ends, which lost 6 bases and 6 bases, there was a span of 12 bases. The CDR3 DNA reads TGTGCCAGCAGACCAACGGGGATCAATGAGCAGTTCTTC. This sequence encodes CASRPTGINEQFF. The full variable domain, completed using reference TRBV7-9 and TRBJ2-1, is DTGVSQNPRHKITKRGQNVTFRCDPISEHNRLYWYRQTLGQGPEFLTYFQNEAQLEKSRLLSDRFSAERPKGSFSTLEIQRTEQGDSAMYLCASRPTGINEQFFGPGTRLTVL.

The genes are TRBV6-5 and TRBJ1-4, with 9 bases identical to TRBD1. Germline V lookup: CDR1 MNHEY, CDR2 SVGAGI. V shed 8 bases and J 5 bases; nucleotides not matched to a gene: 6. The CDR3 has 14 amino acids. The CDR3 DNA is TGTGCCAGCCGTCCCGGGACAGGGAATGAAAAACTGTTTTTT. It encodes CASRPGTGNEKLFF.

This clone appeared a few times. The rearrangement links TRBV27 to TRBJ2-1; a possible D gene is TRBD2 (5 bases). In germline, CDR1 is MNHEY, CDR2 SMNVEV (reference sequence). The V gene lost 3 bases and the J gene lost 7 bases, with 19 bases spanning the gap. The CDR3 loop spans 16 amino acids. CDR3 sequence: CASSFRATASTNEQFF. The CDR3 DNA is TGTGCCAGCAGTTTTAGGGCAACGGCTAGCACGAATGAGCAGTTCTTC.

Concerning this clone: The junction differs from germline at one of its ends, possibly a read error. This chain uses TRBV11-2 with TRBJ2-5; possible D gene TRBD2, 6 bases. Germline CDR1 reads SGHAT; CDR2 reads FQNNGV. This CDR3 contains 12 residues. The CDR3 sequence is CASSFGGTSRNF. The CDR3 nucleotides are TGTGCCAGCAGCTTTGGGGGAACTAGCCGTAACTTC.

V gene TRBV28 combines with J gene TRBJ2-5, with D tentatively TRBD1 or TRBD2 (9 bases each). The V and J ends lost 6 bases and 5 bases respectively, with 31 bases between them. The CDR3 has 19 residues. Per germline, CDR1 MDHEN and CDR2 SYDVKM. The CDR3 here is CASSHWDRVVAGEGETQYF. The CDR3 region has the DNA TGTGCCAGCAGCCACTGGGACAGGGTAGTAGCGGGAGAAGGGGAGACCCAGTACTTC.

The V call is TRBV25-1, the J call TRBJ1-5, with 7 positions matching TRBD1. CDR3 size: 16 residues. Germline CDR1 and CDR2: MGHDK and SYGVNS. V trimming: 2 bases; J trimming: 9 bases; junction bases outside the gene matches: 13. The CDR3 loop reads CASSEEGHRGIRPQHF. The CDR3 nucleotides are TGTGCCAGCAGTGAAGAGGGACACAGGGGAATCAGGCCCCAGCATTTT.

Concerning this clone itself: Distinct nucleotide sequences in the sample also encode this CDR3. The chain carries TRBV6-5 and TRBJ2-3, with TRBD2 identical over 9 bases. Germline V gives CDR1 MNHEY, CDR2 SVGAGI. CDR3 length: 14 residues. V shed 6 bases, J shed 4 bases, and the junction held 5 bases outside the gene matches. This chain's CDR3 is CASRRLAAPDTQYF. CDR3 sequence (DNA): TGTGCCAGCAGGAGACTAGCGGCCCCAGATACGCAGTATTTT.

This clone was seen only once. The CDR3 coding sequence is TGTGCCAGCAGCTTGGGAGGAAGAATGGACACTGAAGCTTTCTTT. Its translation is CASSLGGRMDTEAFF. V is TRBV7-2 and J is TRBJ1-1, with D unresolved. Trimming cost V 3 bases and J 3 bases, with 14 bases left between them. Germline lookup yields CDR1 SGHTA and CDR2 FQGNSA. The CDR3 is made up of 15 amino acids.

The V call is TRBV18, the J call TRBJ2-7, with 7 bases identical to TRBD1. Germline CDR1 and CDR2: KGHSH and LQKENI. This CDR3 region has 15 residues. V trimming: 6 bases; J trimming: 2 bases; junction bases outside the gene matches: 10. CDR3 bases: TGTGCCAGCTCTCCTCAGGGGGTCGGCCCCTACGAGCAGTACTTC. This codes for CASSPQGVGPYEQYF. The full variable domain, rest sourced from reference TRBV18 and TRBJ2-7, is NAGVMQNPRHLVRRRGQEARLRCSPMKGHSHVYWYRQLPEEGLKFMVYLQKENIIDESGMPKERFSAEFPKEGPSILRIQQVVRGDSAAYFCASSPQGVGPYEQYFGPGTRLTVT.

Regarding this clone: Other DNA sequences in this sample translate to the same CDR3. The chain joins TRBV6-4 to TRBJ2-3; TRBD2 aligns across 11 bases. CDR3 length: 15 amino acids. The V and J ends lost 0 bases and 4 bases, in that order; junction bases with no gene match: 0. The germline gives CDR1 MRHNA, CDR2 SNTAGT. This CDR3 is CASSDSLAGADTQYF. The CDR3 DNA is TGTGCCAGCAGTGACTCACTAGCGGGAGCAGATACGCAGTATTTT.

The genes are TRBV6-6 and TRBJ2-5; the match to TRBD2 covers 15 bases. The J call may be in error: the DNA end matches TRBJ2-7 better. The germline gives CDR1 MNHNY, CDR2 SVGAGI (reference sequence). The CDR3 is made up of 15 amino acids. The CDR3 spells CASSLGLAGGYEQYF. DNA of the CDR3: TGTGCCAGCAGCCTGGGACTAGCGGGAGGTTACGAGCAGTACTTC.

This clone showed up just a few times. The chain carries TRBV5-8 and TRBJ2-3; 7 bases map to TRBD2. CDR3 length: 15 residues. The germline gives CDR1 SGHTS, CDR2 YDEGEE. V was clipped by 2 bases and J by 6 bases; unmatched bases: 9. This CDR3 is CASSFGAGVGDTQYF. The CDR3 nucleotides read TGTGCCAGCAGCTTCGGGGCGGGAGTTGGCGATACGCAGTATTTT.

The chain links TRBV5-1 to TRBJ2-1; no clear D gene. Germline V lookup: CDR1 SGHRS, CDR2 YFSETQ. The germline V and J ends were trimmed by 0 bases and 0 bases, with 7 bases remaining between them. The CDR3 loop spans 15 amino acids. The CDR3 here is CASSLVGSSYNEQFF. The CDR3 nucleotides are TGCGCCAGCAGCTTGGTCGGTAGCTCCTACAATGAGCAGTTCTTC.

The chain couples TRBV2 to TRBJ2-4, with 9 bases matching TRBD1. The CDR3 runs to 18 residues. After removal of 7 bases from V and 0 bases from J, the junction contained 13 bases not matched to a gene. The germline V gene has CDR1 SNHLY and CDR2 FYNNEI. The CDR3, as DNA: TGTGCCAGCAAATATGGGACAGGGCCGTTTCTAGCCAAAAACATTCAGTACTTC. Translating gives CASKYGTGPFLAKNIQYF.

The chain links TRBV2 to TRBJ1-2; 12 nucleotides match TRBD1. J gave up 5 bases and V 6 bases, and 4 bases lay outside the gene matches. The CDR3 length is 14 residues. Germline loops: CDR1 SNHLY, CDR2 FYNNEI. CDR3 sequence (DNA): TGTGCCAGCAGGGGGGACAGGGGGCTGTATGGCTACACCTTC. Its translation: CASRGDRGLYGYTF.

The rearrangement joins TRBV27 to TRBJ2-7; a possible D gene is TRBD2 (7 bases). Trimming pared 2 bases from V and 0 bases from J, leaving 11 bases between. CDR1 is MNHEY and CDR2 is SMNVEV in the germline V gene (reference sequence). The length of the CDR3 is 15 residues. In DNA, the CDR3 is TGTGCCAGCAGTTTAAGGGGGGGAACCTCCTACGAGCAGTACTTC. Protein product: CASSLRGGTSYEQYF.

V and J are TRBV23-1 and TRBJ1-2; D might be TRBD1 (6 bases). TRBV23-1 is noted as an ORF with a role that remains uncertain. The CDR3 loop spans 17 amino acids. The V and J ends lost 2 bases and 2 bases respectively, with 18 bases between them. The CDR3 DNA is TGCGCCAGCAGTCAAAAGGGGGGGGCGGGGGCAAACTATGGCTACACCTTC. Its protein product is CASSQKGGAGANYGYTF.